This T cell receptor beta chain was documented in a study of T cell repertoires in ileal Crohn's disease. The assay was immunoSEQ multiplex PCR, and TCRdb's table has in-frame clones only and misses some. The table includes approximately 6,400 clones, roughly 77% detected once. This clone qualifies as large. V was pared by 3 bases and J by 6 bases, with 8 bases between. Looked up from germline, CDR1 is MGHDK and CDR2 is SYGVNS. This CDR3 is 12 amino acids long. V and J are TRBV25-1 and TRBJ1-2; tentatively, D is TRBD1 (5 bases). This sequence originates from an adult with Crohn's disease. Sequencing was carried out using ileal tissue. In nucleotides, the CDR3 is TGTGCCAGCAGTGACAGGGTAGATGGCTACACCTTC. The encoded protein is CASSDRVDGYTF.